The clone carrying this TCR beta chain was found many times. No antigen is known for it. The sample is drawn from a study of early T cells in non-severe SARS-CoV-2 infection. At the level of the study: From unsorted whole blood, bulk RNA was sequenced, and the chains remained unpaired. Findings and limits, study-wide: Matching results from VDJdb favored anti-spike CD8 responses, leaving private and CD4 specificities undetected.

MiXCR, run by TCRdb on the 5' RACE reads, gives a single entry per CDR3 protein. The sample has some 57,000 distinct CDR3 sequences; over 9.5% are singletons. The CDR3 has 21 amino acids. The V end lost 0 bases, the J end lost 4 bases, and 30 bases lay between the germline ends. Germline CDR1 SGDLS, CDR2 YYNGEE. The sample was whole blood. The clonotype comes from an adult who was a healthcare worker with PCR-confirmed SARS-CoV-2 infection or an uninfected control (not recorded which). The chain employs TRBV9 and TRBJ2-3, with TRBD1 as a possible D gene (6 bases). The CDR3: CASSVGPNSKDRISVPDTQYF. CDR3 sequence (DNA): TGTGCCAGCAGCGTAGGCCCGAATTCCAAGGACAGAATTTCAGTCCCAGATACGCAGTATTTT.